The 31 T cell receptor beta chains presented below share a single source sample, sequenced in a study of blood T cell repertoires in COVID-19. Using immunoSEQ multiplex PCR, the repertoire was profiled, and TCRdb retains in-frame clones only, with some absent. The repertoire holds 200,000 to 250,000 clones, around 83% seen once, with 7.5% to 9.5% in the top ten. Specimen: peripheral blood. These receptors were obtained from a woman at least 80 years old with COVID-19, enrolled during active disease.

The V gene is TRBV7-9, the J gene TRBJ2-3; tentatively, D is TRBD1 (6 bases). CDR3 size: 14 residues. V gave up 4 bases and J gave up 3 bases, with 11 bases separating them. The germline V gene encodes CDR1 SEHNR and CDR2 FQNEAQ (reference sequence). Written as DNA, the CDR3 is TGTGCCAGCAGCTATACAGGGACAACAGATACGCAGTATTTT. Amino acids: CASSYTGTTDTQYF.

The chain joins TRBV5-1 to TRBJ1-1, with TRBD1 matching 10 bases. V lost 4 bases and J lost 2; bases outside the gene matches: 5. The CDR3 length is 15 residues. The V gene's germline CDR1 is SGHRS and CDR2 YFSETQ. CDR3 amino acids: CASSAGTGANTEAFF. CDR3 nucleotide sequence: TGCGCCAGCAGCGCCGGGACAGGGGCCAACACTGAAGCTTTCTTT.

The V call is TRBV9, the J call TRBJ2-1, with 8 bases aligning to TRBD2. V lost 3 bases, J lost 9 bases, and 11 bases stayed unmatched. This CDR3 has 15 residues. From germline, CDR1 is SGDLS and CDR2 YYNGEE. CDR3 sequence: CASSAAQPGLGEQFF. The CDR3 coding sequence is TGTGCCAGCAGCGCGGCTCAACCGGGACTAGGTGAGCAGTTCTTC.

The CDR3 here is CASIRTSGCLSYEQYF. The CDR3 DNA sequence: TGTGCCAGCATCCGGACTAGCGGGTGCCTCTCCTACGAGCAGTACTTC. V usage is TRBV21-1 and J usage is TRBJ2-7; no DNA check was done on the table's D call, TRBD2. TRBV21-1 is termed a pseudogene. CDR3 length: 16 residues.

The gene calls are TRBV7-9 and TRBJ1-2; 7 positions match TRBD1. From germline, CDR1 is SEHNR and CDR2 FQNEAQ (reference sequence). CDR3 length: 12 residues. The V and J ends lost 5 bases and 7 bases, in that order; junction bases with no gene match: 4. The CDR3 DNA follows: TGTGCCAGCAGCAGACAGGGCCGTGGCTACACCTTC. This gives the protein CASSRQGRGYTF.

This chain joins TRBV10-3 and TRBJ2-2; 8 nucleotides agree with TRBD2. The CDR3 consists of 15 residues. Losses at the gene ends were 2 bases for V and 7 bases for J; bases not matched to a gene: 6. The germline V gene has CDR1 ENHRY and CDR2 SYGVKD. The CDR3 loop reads CAISEHGGANGELFF. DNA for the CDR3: TGTGCCATCAGTGAGCACGGGGGGGCCAACGGGGAGCTGTTTTTT.

The CDR3 spells CSVEFFGTVANYGYTF. The CDR3 DNA follows: TGCAGCGTTGAGTTCTTCGGGACAGTAGCTAACTATGGCTACACCTTC. This chain joins TRBV29-1 and TRBJ1-2, with 7 positions matching TRBD1. Germline-derived CDR1 and CDR2 are SQVTM and ANQGSEA. With V trimmed by 3 bases and J by 0 bases, 10 bases remained unmatched. The CDR3 totals 16 residues. Based on the CDR3 plus reference TRBV29-1 and TRBJ1-2, the full variable domain is SAVISQKPSRDICQRGTSLTIQCQVDSQVTMMFWYRQQPGQSLTLIATANQGSEATYESGFVIDKFPISRPNLTFSTLTVSNMSPEDSSIYLCSVEFFGTVANYGYTFGSGTRLTVV.

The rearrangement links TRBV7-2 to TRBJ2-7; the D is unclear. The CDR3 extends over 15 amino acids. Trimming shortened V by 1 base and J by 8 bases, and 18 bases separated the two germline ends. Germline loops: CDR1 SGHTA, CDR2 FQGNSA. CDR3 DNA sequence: TGTGCCAGCAGCTTAGGAGGTGAGATCCCCCTAAAGCAGTACTTC. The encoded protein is CASSLGGEIPLKQYF.

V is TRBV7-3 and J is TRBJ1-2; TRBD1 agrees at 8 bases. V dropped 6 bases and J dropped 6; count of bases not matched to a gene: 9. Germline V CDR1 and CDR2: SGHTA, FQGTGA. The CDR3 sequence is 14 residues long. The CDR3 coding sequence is TGTGCCAGCAGATCTGGGCAGGGGGCCCATGGCTACACCTTC. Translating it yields CASRSGQGAHGYTF.

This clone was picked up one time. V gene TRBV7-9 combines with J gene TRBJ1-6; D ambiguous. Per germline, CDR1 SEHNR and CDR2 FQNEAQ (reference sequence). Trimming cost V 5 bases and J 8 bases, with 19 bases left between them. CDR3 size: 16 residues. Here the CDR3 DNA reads TGTGCCAGCAGCCCCTTCCCGGGCGCGAGGGATTCACCCCTCCACTTT. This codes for CASSPFPGARDSPLHF. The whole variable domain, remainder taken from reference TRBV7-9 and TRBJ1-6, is DTGVSQNPRHKITKRGQNVTFRCDPISEHNRLYWYRQTLGQGPEFLTYFQNEAQLEKSRLLSDRFSAERPKGSFSTLEIQRTEQGDSAMYLCASSPFPGARDSPLHFGNGTRLTVT.

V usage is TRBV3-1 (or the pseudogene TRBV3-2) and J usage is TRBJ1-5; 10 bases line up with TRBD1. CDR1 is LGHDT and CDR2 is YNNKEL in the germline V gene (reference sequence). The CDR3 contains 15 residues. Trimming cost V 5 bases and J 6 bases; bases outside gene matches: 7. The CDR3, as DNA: TGTGCCAGCAGCTTTCGGACAGGGGGGGGTCAGCCCCAGCATTTT. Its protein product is CASSFRTGGGQPQHF.

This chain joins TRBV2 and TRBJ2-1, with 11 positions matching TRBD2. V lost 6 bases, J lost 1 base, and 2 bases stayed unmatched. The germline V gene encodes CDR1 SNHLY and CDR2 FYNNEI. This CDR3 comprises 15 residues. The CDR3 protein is CASRVAGGSYNEQFF. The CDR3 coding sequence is TGTGCCAGCAGAGTAGCGGGGGGGTCCTACAATGAGCAGTTCTTC. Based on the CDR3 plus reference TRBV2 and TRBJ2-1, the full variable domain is EPEVTQTPSHQVTQMGQEVILRCVPISNHLYFYWYRQILGQKVEFLVSFYNNEISEKSEIFDDQFSVERPDGSNFTLKIRSTKLEDSAMYFCASRVAGGSYNEQFFGPGTRLTVL.

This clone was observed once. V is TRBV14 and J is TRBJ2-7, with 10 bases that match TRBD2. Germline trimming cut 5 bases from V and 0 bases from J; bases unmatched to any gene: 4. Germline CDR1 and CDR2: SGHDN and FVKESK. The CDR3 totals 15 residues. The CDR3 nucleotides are TGTGCCAGCAGCTTGGGACTAGCGTTCTCCTACGAGCAGTACTTC. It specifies CASSLGLAFSYEQYF.

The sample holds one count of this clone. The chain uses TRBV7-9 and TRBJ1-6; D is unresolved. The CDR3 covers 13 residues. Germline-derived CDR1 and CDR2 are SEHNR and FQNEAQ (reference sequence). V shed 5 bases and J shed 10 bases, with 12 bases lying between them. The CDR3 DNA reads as TGTGCCAGCAGCGCTATTACAGAATCACCCCTCCACTTT. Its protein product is CASSAITESPLHF.

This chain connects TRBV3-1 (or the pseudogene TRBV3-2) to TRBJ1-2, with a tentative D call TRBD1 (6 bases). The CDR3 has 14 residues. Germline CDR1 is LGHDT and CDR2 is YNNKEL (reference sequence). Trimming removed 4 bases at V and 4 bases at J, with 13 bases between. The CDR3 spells CASSPAGERYGYTF. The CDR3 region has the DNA TGTGCCAGCAGCCCCGCAGGGGAGCGCTATGGCTACACCTTC.

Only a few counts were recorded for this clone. As DNA, the CDR3 is TGTGCCAGCAGCTTCTCGACAGGGGGCAATTATGGCTACACCTTC. Protein sequence: CASSFSTGGNYGYTF. V gene TRBV11-2 combines with J gene TRBJ1-2, with 10 bases matching TRBD1. Trimming at V came to 3 bases and at J to 5 bases, leaving 6 bases not matched to a gene. The germline gives CDR1 SGHAT, CDR2 FQNNGV. This CDR3 is built from 15 residues.

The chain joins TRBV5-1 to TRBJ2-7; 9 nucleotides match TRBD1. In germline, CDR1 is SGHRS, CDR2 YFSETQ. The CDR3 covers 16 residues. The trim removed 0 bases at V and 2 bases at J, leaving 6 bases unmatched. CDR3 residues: CASSLATGTGTYEQYF. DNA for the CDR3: TGCGCCAGCAGCTTGGCCACCGGGACAGGGACCTACGAGCAGTACTTC.

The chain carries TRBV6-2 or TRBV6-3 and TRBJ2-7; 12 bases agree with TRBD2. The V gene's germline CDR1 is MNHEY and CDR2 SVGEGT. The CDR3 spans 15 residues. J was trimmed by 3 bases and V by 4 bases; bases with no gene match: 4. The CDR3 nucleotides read TGTGCCAGCAGTTTAGAACTAGCGGGAGGCTACGAGCAGTACTTC. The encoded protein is CASSLELAGGYEQYF.

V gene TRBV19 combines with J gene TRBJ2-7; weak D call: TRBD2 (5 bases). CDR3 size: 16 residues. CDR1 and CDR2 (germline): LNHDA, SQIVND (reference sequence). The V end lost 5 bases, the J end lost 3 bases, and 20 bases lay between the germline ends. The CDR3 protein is CASSSRWERSVYEQYF. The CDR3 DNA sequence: TGTGCCAGTAGTTCAAGGTGGGAGCGGTCGGTCTACGAGCAGTACTTC.

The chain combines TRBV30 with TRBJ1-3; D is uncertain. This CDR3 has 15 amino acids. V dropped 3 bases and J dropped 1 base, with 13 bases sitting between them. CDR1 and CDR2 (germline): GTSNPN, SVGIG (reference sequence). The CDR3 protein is CAWRQTYSSGNTIYF. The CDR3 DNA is TGTGCCTGGAGACAAACTTACAGTTCTGGAAACACCATATATTTT.

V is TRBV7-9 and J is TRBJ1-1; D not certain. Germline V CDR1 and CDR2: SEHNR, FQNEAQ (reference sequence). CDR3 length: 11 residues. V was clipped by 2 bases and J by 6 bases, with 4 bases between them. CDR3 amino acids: CASSLSSEAFF. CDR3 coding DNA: TGTGCCAGCAGCTTATCGTCTGAAGCTTTCTTT.

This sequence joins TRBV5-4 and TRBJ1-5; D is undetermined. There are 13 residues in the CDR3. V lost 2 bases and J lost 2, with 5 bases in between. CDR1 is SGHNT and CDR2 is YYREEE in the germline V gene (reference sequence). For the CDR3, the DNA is TGTGCCAGCAGCTTTAGTGGCAATCAGCCCCAGCATTTT. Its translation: CASSFSGNQPQHF.

DNA for the CDR3: TGTGCCAGCAGCTTAAACCGGGAGGGCTACAATGAGCAGTTCTTC. It yields the protein CASSLNREGYNEQFF. This chain links TRBV7-2 with TRBJ2-1; 8 bases map to TRBD2. The germline gives CDR1 SGHTA, CDR2 FQGNSA. With V trimmed by 2 bases and J by 3 bases, 3 bases remained unmatched. CDR3 size: 15 residues. The whole variable domain, remainder taken from reference TRBV7-2 and TRBJ2-1, is GAGVSQSPSNKVTEKGKDVELRCDPISGHTALYWYRQSLGQGLEFLIYFQGNSAPDKSGLPSDRFSAERTGGSVSTLTIQRTQQEDSAVYLCASSLNREGYNEQFFGPGTRLTVL.

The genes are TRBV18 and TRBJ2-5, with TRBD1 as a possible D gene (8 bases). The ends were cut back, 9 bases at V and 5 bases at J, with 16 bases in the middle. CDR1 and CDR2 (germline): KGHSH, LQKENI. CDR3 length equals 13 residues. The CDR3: CASQRGDRETQYF. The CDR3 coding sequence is TGTGCCAGTCAACGGGGGGACAGGGAGACCCAGTACTTC.

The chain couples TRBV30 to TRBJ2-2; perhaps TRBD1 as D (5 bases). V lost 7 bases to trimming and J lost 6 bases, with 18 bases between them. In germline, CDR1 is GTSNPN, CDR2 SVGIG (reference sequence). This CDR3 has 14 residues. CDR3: CASDQGTIPGELFF. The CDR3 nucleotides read TGTGCCTCCGACCAGGGAACCATACCCGGGGAGCTGTTTTTT. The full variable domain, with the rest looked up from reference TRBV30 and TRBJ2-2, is SQTIHQWPATLVQPVGSPLSLECTVEGTSNPNLYWYRQAAGRGLQLLFYSVGIGQISSEVPQNLSASRPQDRQFILSSKKLLLSDSGFYLCASDQGTIPGELFFGEGSRLTVL.

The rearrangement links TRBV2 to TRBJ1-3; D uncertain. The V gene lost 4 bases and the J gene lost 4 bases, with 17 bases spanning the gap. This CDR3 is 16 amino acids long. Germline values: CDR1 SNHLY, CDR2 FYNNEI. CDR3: CASSVELGRGGNTIYF. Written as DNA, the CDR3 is TGTGCCAGCAGTGTTGAGTTAGGCCGAGGAGGAAACACCATATATTTT.

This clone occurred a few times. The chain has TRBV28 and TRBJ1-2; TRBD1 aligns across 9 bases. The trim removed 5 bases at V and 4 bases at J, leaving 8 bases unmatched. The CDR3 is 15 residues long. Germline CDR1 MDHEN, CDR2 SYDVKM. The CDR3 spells CASSPRDRVSYGYTF. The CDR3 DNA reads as TGTGCCAGCAGTCCCCGGGACAGGGTTTCCTATGGCTACACCTTC.

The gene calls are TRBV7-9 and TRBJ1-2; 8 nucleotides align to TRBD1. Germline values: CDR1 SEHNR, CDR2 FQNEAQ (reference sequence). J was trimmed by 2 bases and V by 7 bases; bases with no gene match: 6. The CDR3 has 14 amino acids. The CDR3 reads CASNRQGTNYGYTF. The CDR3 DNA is TGTGCCAGCAACCGACAGGGGACCAACTATGGCTACACCTTC.

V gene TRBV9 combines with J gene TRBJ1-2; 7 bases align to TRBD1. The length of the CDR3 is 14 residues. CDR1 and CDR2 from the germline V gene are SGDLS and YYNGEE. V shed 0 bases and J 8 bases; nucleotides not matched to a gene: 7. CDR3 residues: CASSVGNDRAGYTF. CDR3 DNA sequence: TGTGCCAGCAGCGTAGGGAATGACAGGGCGGGCTACACCTTC.

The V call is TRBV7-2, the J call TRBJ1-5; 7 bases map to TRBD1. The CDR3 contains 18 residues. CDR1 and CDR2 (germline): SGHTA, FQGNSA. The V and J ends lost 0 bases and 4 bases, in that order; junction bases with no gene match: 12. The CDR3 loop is CASSLALAGTASNQPQHF. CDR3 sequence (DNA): TGTGCCAGCAGCTTAGCATTAGCCGGGACAGCCAGTAATCAGCCCCAGCATTTT.

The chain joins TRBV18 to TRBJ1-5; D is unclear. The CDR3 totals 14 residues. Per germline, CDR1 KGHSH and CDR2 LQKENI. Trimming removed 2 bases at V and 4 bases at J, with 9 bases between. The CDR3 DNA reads TGTGCCAGCTCACCAGACTCCGTTAATCAGCCCCAGCATTTT. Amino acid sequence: CASSPDSVNQPQHF.